This T cell receptor (beta chain) is from a study of blood T cells in healthy people across ages. Using a J-beta primer mix together with a sample-barcoded 5' primer, a second PCR was run for roughly 7 to 11 cycles. TCRdb analysed the 5' RACE reads with MiXCR anew, one entry per CDR3 protein. The sample has 1.5 million to 2 million distinct CDR3 sequences; approximately 30% are singletons. This clonotype was observed many times. Trimming took off 0 bases at V and 3 bases at J, with 8 bases between the two ends. Germline values: CDR1 MNHNY, CDR2 SVGAGI (reference sequence). The length of the CDR3 is 14 residues.

This TCR was recovered from a woman under 40 in good health. The specimen sequenced was blood. The rearrangement links TRBV6-6 to TRBJ2-5; D uncertain. The CDR3 nucleotides are TGTGCCAGCAGTTACTCGGACGGAAAAGAGACCCAGTACTTC. Translated: CASSYSDGKETQYF.